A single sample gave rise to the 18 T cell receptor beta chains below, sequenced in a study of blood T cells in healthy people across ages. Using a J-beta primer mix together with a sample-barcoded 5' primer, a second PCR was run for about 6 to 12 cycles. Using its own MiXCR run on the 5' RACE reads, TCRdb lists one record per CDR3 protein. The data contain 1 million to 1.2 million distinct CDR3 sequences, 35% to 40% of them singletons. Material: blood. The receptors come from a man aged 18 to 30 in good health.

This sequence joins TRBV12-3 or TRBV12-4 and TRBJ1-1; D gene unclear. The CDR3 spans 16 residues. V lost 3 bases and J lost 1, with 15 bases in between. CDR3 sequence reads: CASSFGPKIENTEAFF. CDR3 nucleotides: TGTGCCAGCAGTTTCGGGCCAAAAATTGAGAACACTGAAGCTTTCTTT.

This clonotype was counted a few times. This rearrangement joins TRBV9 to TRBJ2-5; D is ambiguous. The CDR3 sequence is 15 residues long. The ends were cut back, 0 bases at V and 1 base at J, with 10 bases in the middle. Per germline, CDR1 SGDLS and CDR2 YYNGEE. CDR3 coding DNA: TGTGCCAGCAGCGTAGAAGGAGTAGTCCAAGAGACCCAGTACTTC. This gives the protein CASSVEGVVQETQYF.

This CDR3 is CASSLEAGATYEQYF. The CDR3 coding sequence is TGTGCCAGCAGCCTTGAGGCAGGGGCAACCTACGAGCAGTACTTC. The V call is TRBV6-1, the J call TRBJ2-7; tentative D call: TRBD1 (6 bases). Germline V CDR1 and CDR2: MNHNS, SASEGT. The CDR3 has 15 amino acids. The V and J ends lost 6 bases and 2 bases respectively, with 17 bases between them.

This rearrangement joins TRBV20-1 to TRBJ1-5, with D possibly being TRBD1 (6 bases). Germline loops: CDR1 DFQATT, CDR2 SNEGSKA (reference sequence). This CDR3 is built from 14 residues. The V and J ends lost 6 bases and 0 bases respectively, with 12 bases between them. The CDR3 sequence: CSARTAPSNQPQHF. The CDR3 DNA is TGCAGTGCACGGACAGCTCCTAGCAATCAGCCCCAGCATTTT.

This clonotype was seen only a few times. Here the CDR3 reads CSARPEIYRQGGPNYGYTF. In DNA form, the CDR3 reads TGCAGTGCCAGACCCGAGATATATAGACAGGGGGGACCTAACTATGGCTACACCTTC. The gene calls are TRBV20-1 and TRBJ1-2, with 9 positions matching TRBD1. Germline CDR1 and CDR2: DFQATT and SNEGSKA (reference sequence). V lost 6 bases and J lost 0; bases outside the gene matches: 20. The CDR3 has 19 amino acids.

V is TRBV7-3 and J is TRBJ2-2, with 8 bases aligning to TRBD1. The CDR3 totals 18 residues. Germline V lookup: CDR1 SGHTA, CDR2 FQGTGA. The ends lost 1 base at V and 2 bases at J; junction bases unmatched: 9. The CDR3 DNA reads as TGTGCCAGCAGCTTAATGTTAGACGGACAGGGTAACACCGGGGAGCTGTTTTTT. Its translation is CASSLMLDGQGNTGELFF.

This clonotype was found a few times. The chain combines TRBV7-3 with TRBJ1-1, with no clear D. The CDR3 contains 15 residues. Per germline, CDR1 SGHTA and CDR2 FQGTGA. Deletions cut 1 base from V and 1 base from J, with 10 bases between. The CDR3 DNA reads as TGTGCCAGCAGCTTAAGAGTTGATCGGAACACTGAAGCTTTCTTT. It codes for CASSLRVDRNTEAFF.

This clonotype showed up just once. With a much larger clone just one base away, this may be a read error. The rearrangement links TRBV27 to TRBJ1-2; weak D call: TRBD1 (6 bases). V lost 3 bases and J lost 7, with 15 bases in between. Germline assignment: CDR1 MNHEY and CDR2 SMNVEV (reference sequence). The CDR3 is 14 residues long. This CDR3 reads CASSFYREWCGYTF. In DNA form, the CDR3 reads TGTGCCAGCAGTTTTTACAGGGAGTGGTGTGGCTACACCTTC.

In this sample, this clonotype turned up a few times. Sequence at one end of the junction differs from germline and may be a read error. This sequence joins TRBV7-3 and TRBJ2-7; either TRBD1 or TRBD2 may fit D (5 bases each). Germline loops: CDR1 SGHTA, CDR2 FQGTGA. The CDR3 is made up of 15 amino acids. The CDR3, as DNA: TGCGCCAGCAGTCTTAGGGACGGAAGCTCCTACGAGCAGTACTTC. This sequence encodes CASSLRDGSSYEQYF. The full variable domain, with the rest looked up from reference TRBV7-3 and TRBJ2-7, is GAGVSQTPSNKVTEKGKYVELRCDPISGHTALYWYRQSLGQGPEFLIYFQGTGAADDSGLPNDRFFAVRPEGSVSTLKIQRTERGDSAVYLCASSLRDGSSYEQYFGPGTRLTVT.

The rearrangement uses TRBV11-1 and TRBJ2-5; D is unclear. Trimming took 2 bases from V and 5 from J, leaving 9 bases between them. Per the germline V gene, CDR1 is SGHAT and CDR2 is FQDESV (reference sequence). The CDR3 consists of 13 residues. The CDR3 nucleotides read TGTGCCAGCAGCTTAATCCAGTTTGAGACCCAGTACTTC. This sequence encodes CASSLIQFETQYF.

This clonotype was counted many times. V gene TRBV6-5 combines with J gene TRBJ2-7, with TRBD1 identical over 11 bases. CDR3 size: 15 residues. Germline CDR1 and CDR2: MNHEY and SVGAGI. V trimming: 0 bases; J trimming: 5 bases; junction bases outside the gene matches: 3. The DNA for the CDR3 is TGTGCCAGCAGTTACTCAGGGACAGGGGGTGACGAGCAGTACTTC. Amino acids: CASSYSGTGGDEQYF.

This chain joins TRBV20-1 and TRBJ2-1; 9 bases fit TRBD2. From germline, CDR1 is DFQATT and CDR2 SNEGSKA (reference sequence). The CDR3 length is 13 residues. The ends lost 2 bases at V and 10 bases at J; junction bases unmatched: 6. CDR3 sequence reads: CSARQRGAPEQFF. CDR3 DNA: TGCAGTGCTAGACAGCGGGGGGCCCCGGAGCAGTTCTTC.

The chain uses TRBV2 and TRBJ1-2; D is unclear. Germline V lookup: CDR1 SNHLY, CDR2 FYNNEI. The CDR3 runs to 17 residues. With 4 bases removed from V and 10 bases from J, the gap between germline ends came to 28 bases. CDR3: CASSVESWGVGGMVYTF. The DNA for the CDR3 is TGTGCCAGCAGTGTTGAGAGTTGGGGTGTGGGAGGGATGGTCTACACCTTC.

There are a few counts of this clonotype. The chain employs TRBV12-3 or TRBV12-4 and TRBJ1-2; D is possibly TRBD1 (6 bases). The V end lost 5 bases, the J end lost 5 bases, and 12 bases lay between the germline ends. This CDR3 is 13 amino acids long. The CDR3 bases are TGTGCCAGCAGTGCCGGGGGCTTGTATGGCTACACCTTC. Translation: CASSAGGLYGYTF.

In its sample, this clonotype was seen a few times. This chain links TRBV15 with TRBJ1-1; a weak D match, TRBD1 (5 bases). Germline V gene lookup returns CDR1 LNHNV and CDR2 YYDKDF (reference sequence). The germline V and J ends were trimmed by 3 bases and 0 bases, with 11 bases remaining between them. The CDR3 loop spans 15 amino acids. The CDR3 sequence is CATSSLQGVNTEAFF. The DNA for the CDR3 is TGTGCCACCAGCAGTCTTCAGGGAGTGAACACTGAAGCTTTCTTT.

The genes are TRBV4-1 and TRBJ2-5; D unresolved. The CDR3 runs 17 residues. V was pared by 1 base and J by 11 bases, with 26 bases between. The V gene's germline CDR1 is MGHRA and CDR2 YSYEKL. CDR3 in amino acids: CASSQVDLGLSYNEQYF. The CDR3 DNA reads TGCGCCAGCAGCCAAGTAGATCTTGGGCTATCCTACAATGAGCAGTACTTC.

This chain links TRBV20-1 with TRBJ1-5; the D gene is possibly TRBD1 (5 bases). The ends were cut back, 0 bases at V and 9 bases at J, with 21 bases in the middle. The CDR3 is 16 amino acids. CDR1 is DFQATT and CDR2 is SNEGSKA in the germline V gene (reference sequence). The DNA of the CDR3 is TGCAGTGCTAGAGATCACATCAACAGGAATGGTAGGCCCCAGCATTTT. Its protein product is CSARDHINRNGRPQHF.

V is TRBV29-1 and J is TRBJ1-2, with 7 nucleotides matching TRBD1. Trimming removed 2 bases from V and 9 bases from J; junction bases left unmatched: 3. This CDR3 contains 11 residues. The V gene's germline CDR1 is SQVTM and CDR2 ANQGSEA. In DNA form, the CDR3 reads TGCAGCGTTGAAAGAGGGGGCAGCTACACCTTC. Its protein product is CSVERGGSYTF.